A single sample gave rise to the 2 T cell receptor beta chains below, sequenced in a study of cytomegalovirus exposure and HLA in healthy donors. TCRdb's copy holds only in-frame clones and misses some; the assay was immunoSEQ multiplex PCR. The sample yields about 360,000 clones, about nine tenths seen once. The material sequenced was PBMCs. Every receptor here comes from a young woman in good health and CMV-seronegative.

The chain uses TRBV29-1 and TRBJ1-2, with 10 bases identical to TRBD1. Germline CDR1 and CDR2: SQVTM and ANQGSEA. V lost 6 bases, J lost 3 bases, and 7 bases stayed unmatched. The CDR3 contains 14 residues. CDR3 in DNA: TGCAGCGTAACCGGGACAGGGGTAGACTATGGCTACACCTTC. Its protein product is CSVTGTGVDYGYTF.

As regards this clone: The junction departs from germline at one end; a sequencing error may be responsible. The rearrangement links TRBV7-9 to TRBJ1-2; TRBD1 matches at 7 bases. The CDR3 loop spans 11 amino acids. The germline CDR1 and CDR2 sequences are SEHNR and FQNEAQ (reference sequence). As DNA, the CDR3 is TGTGCCAGCAGCCCAGGGGGTAGATTCGCCTTC. Its protein is CASSPGGRFAF.